This TCR beta chain was observed in a study of T cells in Graves' hyperthyroidism and ophthalmopathy. Any patient presenting with uncontrolled infection, other autoimmune disease, pregnancy or lactation was left out. TCR beta CDR3 region amplification was performed from RNA transcripts. Researchers ran a first-round RT-PCR on the TCR CDR3 using the HTBI primer set. MiXCR was run by TCRdb on the multiplex PCR reads, yielding one entry per CDR3 protein. The sample gives about 250,000 distinct CDR3 sequences, approximately 24% of which show up once; 35% is in the top ten. Trimming removed 3 bases from V and 7 bases from J, with 11 bases in between. The CDR3 totals 14 residues. The V gene's germline CDR1 is SGDLS and CDR2 YYNGEE. Study-level findings and limits: Most thyroid clonotypes expanded above 0.001 were also detected in blood. In the analysis, a 13 V-J model separated ophthalmopathy from stable hyperthyroidism.

This clonotype was observed many times. The antigen is undetermined. The gene calls are TRBV9 and TRBJ1-6; D call uncertain. This receptor was identified in a woman aged 40 to 50 with Graves' ophthalmopathy. Sequenced input: blood. CDR3 amino acids: CASSDTLRNSPLHF. Written as DNA, the CDR3 is TGTGCCAGCAGCGATACCCTCAGAAATTCACCCCTCCACTTT.